This TCR beta chain is drawn from a study of T cell repertoires in cytomegalovirus infection. Across the study: Epitope selection comprised recently identified HLA-C-restricted CMV epitopes and well-studied HLA-B-restricted CMV epitopes.

Study observations and caveats: Carriers of CMV and the relevant HLA type were discriminated by public TCR beta frequency. HLA-C-restricted, CMV-specific TCR beta clonotypes were dominant ex vivo.

With respect to this clonotype: As yet, its antigen is unknown.

MiXCR, run by TCRdb on the reads, gives a single entry per CDR3 protein. The sample gives roughly 87,000 distinct CDR3 sequences, approximately 30% of which show up once; roughly 70% is in the top ten. Germline lookup yields CDR1 MNHNY and CDR2 SVGAGI (reference sequence). V dropped 2 bases and J dropped 4 bases, with 2 bases sitting between them. There are 12 residues in the CDR3. Source: CD8+ T cells from cultured PBMCs, taken from culture after CMV antigen stimulation. This TCR was sampled from a human donor in good health (CMV status not recorded). Some clones in this sample may be carry-over from other donors' samples. V and J are TRBV6-6 and TRBJ1-4; D gene unclear. For the CDR3, the DNA is TGTGCCAGCAGTTACATTAATGAAAAACTGTTTTTT. This gives the protein CASSYINEKLFF.